The source of this T cell receptor (beta chain) is a study of cytomegalovirus exposure and HLA in healthy donors (dated by TCRdb to the late 2010s). About the study as a whole: An earlier analysis of a few hundred of the donors reported roughly 300 Gb of sequence data and around 110 million unique TCR beta sequences obtained from around 170 million T cells. Rather than using new phenotypic data, the later analysis identified candidate immune exposures from TCR beta sequences and from how often those sequences occurred across donors. A later analysis re-examined previously published TCR beta repertoires from roughly 720 donors and added high-resolution HLA genotyping to investigate patterns of TCR occurrence. Among some 400 genotyped donors of the cohort, an average of about 240,000 unique TCR beta nucleotide sequences were sequenced per donor, approximately 20% of them non-productive. Five DR-DQ haplotypes were handled as single units for association and clustering because linkage in the cohort was strong. To predict cytomegalovirus infection status, the study brought together high-throughput TCR immunosequencing, statistical association of individual TCRs with disease status, and machine learning. Class I and class II HLA loci were covered by the typing at four-digit resolution. Every repertoire in the discovery cohort had been generated on one and the same sequencing platform. To decide whether each TCR beta V gene segment behaved as functional or pseudogenic, an earlier analysis of approximately 590 of the donors relied on high-throughput TCR beta sequencing. Alongside the repertoire data, information on donor age, sex, ethnicity and CMV serostatus was compiled. Among the roughly 370 genotyped donors, around 81% belonged to the genetic ancestry cluster associated with self-reported Caucasian donors. Along with the approximately 700-subject first cohort, a separate validation cohort of 120 different subjects was used. The study was designed to test whether signatures of past pathogen exposure could be identified by cataloging public T cell receptors. The study used immunosequencing to profile the T cell repertoires of 666 subjects and linked those repertoires to cytomegalovirus serostatus. An early release covering roughly 640 HLA-typed donors comprised 300 to 350 gigabases of sequencing data and 85 million or so unique TCR sequences. The number of donors typed differed by locus, with about 629-640 for A, B, C, DRB1 and DQB1, approximately 500 for DQA1, 600 to 610 for DPA1, and some 440 for DPB1. A later genetic analysis used genome-wide SNP genotypes for about 60% of the roughly 670 donors, treating that subset as a discovery cohort.

This clone is judged medium-sized (0.01 to 0.1%). Its antigen remains undetermined. No much larger clonotype is one base removed from it; base qualities were not supplied. The CDR3, cysteine through phenylalanine, is 13 amino acids long. Of the read, only the CDR3 DNA is kept; its 39 bases are in frame from base 1. Trimming removed 3 bases from V and 4 bases from J, leaving 9 bases between the germline ends. Based on the germline V gene, the CDR1 and CDR2 sequences are MDHEN and SYDVKM. The library came from the immunoSEQ multiplex PCR assay. For the multiplex PCR, a mixture combining 60 forward primers for TCR Vbeta segments and 13 reverse primers for TCR Jbeta segments was used. The CDR3 region of rearranged TCR beta genes was amplified from genomic DNA with a multiplex PCR assay. The Illumina HiSeq System was used to sequence the amplified TCR beta libraries as 87-base-pair reads. The paper's data handling went like this. A later analysis tallied about 77 million unique TCR beta chains across the 666 repertoires, and about 10 million of those chains were shared by two or more donors. Raw reads were error-corrected and collapsed into unique sequences by a nearest-neighbor algorithm in which closely related sequences were merged to remove PCR and sequencing errors. Alignment of CDR3 sequences to IMGT reference sequences was used to assign V, D and J gene segments. For a sequence to be retained, a match of at least six nucleotides was required to both a V gene segment and a J gene segment. Rearrangements were classified as productive when the CDR3 lacked stop codons and remained in frame with V and J, and all other rearrangements were classified as non-productive. Following IMGT convention, CDR3 was defined as the stretch from the second conserved V-encoded cysteine up to the conserved J-encoded phenylalanine. In an earlier analysis of approximately 590 of the donors, sequences lacking an unambiguous match to a single V gene segment were excluded. In an earlier analysis of about 590 of the donors, a V segment was called functional when productive rearrangements were above 56.7%, and segregating when the standard deviation between donors exceeded 5%. To diagnose cytomegalovirus status from the catalog of TCR beta chain sequences, a statistical classification framework was built. V and J gene assignment, in a later analysis, came from comparing TCR nucleotide sequences with IMGT/GENE-DB human TR gene sequences. The TCRdist pipeline was used in a later analysis to assign CDR3 sequences and most-parsimonious VDJ recombination scenarios. A later analysis defined each TCR beta chain by its CDR3 amino acid sequence plus V-gene family, and excluded reads lacking a unique V-gene family. A later analysis removed 500 to 600 highly shared, low-generation-probability nucleotide sequences to deal with suspected cross-contamination and a sequencing artifact. A later analysis calculated a clonal expansion index for each public chain from normalized within-repertoire ranks of inferred template counts. A later analysis computed generation probabilities with a VDJ recombination model fitted to out-of-frame rearrangements, and checked the results against IGoR. In a later analysis, hypergeometric tests were used to score TCR-TCR, TCR-HLA and TCR-CMV co-occurrence, with a repertoire-size bias correction applied to TCR pairs. False discovery rates were estimated in a later analysis by permuting HLA or CMV assignments 20 times. In a later analysis, co-occurring TCRs were grouped with DBSCAN, and TCRdist sequence similarity was added when clustering was performed within HLA-allele-positive subsets. Repertoires with fewer than 30,000 or more than 120,000 public chains, plus five repertoires with anomalous nucleotide sharing, were excluded from co-occurrence clustering. Imported from immuneACCESS, the table was reduced by TCRdb to in-frame sequences with V and J called. These copies leave out some clones; in studies compared against another copy, an unresolved V gene accounts for under half, and the cause of the remainder is not known. The DNA was the basis for D and trimming; V, J and clone size are from that table. Across this sample there are over 85,000 clones, with 55% to 80% seen only once. The ten biggest clones cover 1.2% of the sample.

In total, roughly 670 healthy bone marrow donors made up the cohort. Cohort members were all nominally healthy when sampled, although unrecorded immune exposures were likely present. The donor tested CMV seronegative and was one of the 352 seronegative cohort members. A peripheral blood sample was collected from each donor, and TCR beta sequencing was performed on peripheral blood mononuclear cells. Genomic DNA was extracted from the blood cell samples with the Qiagen DNeasy Blood Extraction Kit. General findings and caveats noted by the study authors: The authors suggested that the approach could potentially be generalized to other disease states and immunological phenotypes. Several of the top co-occurrence clusters appeared to be linked to parvovirus B19, influenza, CMV and Epstein-Barr virus, according to a later analysis. A cluster of highly shared sequence variants was judged likely to represent a technical artifact of the sequencing pipeline. The study listed 150 to 200 TCR beta chains as associated with cytomegalovirus. According to a later genetic analysis, donors in an Asian-associated ancestry cluster had fewer N-insertions in productive TCRs than the roughly 660-donor mean. Compared with equally common non-associated chains, HLA-associated TCR beta chains in a later analysis were more clonally expanded and had lower generation probabilities. Assigning TCR associations to individual alleles was difficult when HLA alleles, especially DR and DQ, strongly co-occurred. In an earlier analysis of about 540 of the donors, most TCR beta V segments were observed in productive rearrangements about 90% or about 30% of the time, broadly matching IMGT annotations. Because HLA typing was unavailable for some donors at each locus, only the typed subset was used in association tests. The presence/absence analyses assumed that sequencing depth was roughly uniform across donors, and that assumption may not be true. Specific HLA alleles were associated with 18,000 or so TCR beta sequences at a false discovery rate of 0.05 in a later analysis. A further reported finding was that TCR beta sequences accurately predicted the HLA-A and HLA-B alleles for most subjects in the first cohort. Correlated functional status among segregating V segments might reflect linkage disequilibrium, but an unknown experimental factor could not be ruled out. CMV serostatus was the only immune exposure information available for the cohort. According to a later analysis, TCR association rates differed among HLA loci, with DRB1 alleles showing the most associated TCRs and HLA-C alleles showing the fewest. The earlier analysis of almost 600 of the donors excluded roughly 16 rarely observed V segments, including chromosome 9 orphons, because counts were too low. A later analysis found that most CMV-associated TCR beta chains appeared HLA-restricted, with HLA associations seemingly driven largely by CMV exposure. Cytomegalovirus status was reported to be diagnosed by the classifier with high specificity and sensitivity in both the original and validation cohorts. The 87-base-pair reads could not distinguish some IMGT-functional V segments, including TRBV6-2 and TRBV6-3, so those segments were excluded. In this cohort, only TCR beta chains were sequenced, and detectable features were limited by the absence of alpha or paired-chain data. In vitro tests confirmed that a few of the cytomegalovirus-associated TCR beta chains recognize cytomegalovirus antigens. Across donors, most TCR sequences were observed very rarely, whereas some public TCRs were present in many individuals. In a later genetic analysis, a missense DCLRE1C variant was associated with V-gene and J-gene trimming of TCR beta chains, and the association was replicated in an independent cohort.

The sample comprised PBMCs. The sequence was obtained from a female donor in good health and CMV-seronegative. The chain employs TRBV28 and TRBJ2-5; a tentative D match to TRBD1 spans 6 bases. In nucleotide form, the sequence is TGTGCCAGCAGTTTCAACAGGGCAGAGACCCAGTACTTC. The resulting protein is CASSFNRAETQYF.